The sample holds a few counts of the clone carrying this TCR beta chain. Its antigen is still unknown. The CDR3 spans 16 residues. After removal of 4 bases from V and 0 bases from J, the junction contained 10 bases not matched to a gene. CDR1 is SGHRS, CDR2 YFSETQ, per germline. Per the original methods: Junction-only sequences without quality scores came from ImmunoSEQ, so filtering differed. The repertoire was sequenced with immunoSEQ multiplex PCR; TCRdb's copy has only in-frame clones and lacks some. The D gene and trimming were derived from the DNA, and the V and J assignments and clone size from that table. Of hundreds of thousands of clones listed, around two thirds were seen once; the top ten hold approximately 1.6%. This sample was included in a study of shared clonotypes between healthy human individuals. Study findings and constraints: It was anticipated that sequencing depth would influence how many clonotypes donors shared.

The V and J genes are TRBV5-1 and TRBJ2-7; 7 bases fit TRBD2. The sequenced sample consisted of memory CD4+ T cells sorted from blood. Subset here: CD45RA-negative fraction. This TCR came from a woman aged 25 to 45 in good health. The CDR3 nucleotides read TGCGCCAGCAGCCCGAGGGACGGGAGGAGCTCCTACGAGCAGTACTTC. This gives the protein CASSPRDGRSSYEQYF.